The 5 T cell receptor beta chains in this list originate from one sample, sequenced in a study of T cell responses to AZD1222 COVID-19 vaccine. Using immunoSEQ multiplex PCR, the repertoire was profiled, and TCRdb retains in-frame clones only, with some absent. Counted here are 150,000 to 170,000 clones, roughly nine tenths occurring once; the ten biggest clones make up 5.5%. The sample here was peripheral blood, taken on day 0 of MenACWY control vaccination. These receptors were collected from an adult in good health.

Only a few counts were recorded for this clone. The rearrangement joins TRBV2 to TRBJ2-3; no clear D gene. CDR1 is SNHLY and CDR2 is FYNNEI in the germline V gene. CDR3 size: 12 residues. V was trimmed by 5 bases and J by 2 bases, leaving 5 bases between them. CDR3 bases: TGTGCCAGCAGTTTTACCACAGATACGCAGTATTTT. This codes for CASSFTTDTQYF.

In nucleotides, the CDR3 is TGTGCCACCAGTGCCGGGGGGGCTGGGGCCAACGTCCTGACTTTC. This gives the protein CATSAGGAGANVLTF. The chain has TRBV24-1 and TRBJ2-6; 8 nucleotides agree with TRBD2. CDR1 and CDR2 from the germline V gene are KGHDR and SFDVKD. Trimming removed 5 bases from V and 2 bases from J; junction bases left unmatched: 1. There are 15 residues in the CDR3.

This sequence joins TRBV6-5 and TRBJ1-1, with 8 bases lining up with TRBD1. CDR3 length: 13 residues. V was pared by 6 bases and J by 5 bases, with 5 bases of the junction left unmatched. Germline V gene sequence: CDR1 MNHEY, CDR2 SVGAGI. DNA for the CDR3: TGTGCCAGCAGGTTGGACAGGGATACTGAAGCTTTCTTT. It is translated as CASRLDRDTEAFF.

This clone was seen a handful of times. This CDR3 is also generated by other DNA sequences in the sample. This chain links TRBV18 with TRBJ1-1, with D perhaps matching TRBD1 (5 bases). The V end was cut by 3 bases, the J end by 3 bases, with 11 bases between. Germline-derived CDR1 and CDR2 are KGHSH and LQKENI. CDR3 size: 14 residues. CDR3 sequence reads: CASSPVGGDTEAFF. Here the CDR3 DNA reads TGTGCCAGCTCACCGGTCGGGGGTGACACTGAAGCTTTCTTT.

The CDR3 is CASSYSGQGPYYEQYF. CDR3 coding DNA: TGTGCCAGCAGTTACTCTGGGCAGGGGCCTTACTACGAGCAGTACTTC. The rearrangement links TRBV6-5 to TRBJ2-7; D is possibly TRBD1 (6 bases). Trimming cost V 0 bases and J 3 bases, with 15 bases left between them. The germline CDR1 and CDR2 sequences are MNHEY and SVGAGI. This CDR3 spans 16 amino acids.